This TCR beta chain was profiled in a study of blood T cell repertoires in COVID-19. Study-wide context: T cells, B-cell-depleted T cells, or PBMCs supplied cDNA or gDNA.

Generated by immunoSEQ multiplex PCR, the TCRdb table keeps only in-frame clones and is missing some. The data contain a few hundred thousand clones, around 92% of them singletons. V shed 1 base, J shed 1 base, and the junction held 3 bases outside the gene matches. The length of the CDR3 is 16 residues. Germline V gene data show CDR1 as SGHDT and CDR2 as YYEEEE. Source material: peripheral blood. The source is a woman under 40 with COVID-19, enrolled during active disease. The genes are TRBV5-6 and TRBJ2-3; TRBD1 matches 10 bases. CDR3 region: CASSLMGTGGTDTQYF. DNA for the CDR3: TGTGCCAGCAGCTTGATGGGGACAGGGGGCACAGATACGCAGTATTTT.